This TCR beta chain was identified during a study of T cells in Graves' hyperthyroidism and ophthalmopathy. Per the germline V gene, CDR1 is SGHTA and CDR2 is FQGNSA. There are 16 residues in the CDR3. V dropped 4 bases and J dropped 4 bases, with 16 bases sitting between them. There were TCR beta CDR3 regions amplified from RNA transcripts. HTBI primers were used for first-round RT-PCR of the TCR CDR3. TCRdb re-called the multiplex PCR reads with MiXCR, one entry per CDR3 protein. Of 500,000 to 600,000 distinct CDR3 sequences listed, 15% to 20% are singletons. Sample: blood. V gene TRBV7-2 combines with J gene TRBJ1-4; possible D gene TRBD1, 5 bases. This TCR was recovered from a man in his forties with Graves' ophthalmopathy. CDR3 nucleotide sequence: TGTGCCAGCAGCTCGGGGACGCCCGGGAGTAATGAAAAACTGTTTTTT. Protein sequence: CASSSGTPGSNEKLFF.